The 7 T cell receptor beta chains below come from one sample, sequenced in a study of CD8+CD57+ T cells in acquired aplastic anemia. Sequencing involved patients with CD8+CD57+ cell expansion previously shown by flow cytometry. CDR3 and TCR beta VDJ profiling relied on a genomic DNA template. TCRdb independently ran MiXCR on the reads; one entry per CDR3 protein. The profile shows about half a million distinct CDR3 sequences, over 25% of them singletons. The sequenced sample was sorted CD4+, CD8+, or CD8+CD57+ T cells (not recorded which) from PBMCs. Receptors were obtained from a human donor with aplastic anemia.

This clonotype showed up many times. The chain links TRBV10-3 to TRBJ1-1; tentatively, D is TRBD1 (5 bases). This CDR3 spans 14 amino acids. Trimming removed 2 bases at V and 3 bases at J, with 10 bases between. Germline values: CDR1 ENHRY, CDR2 SYGVKD. CDR3 loop: CAISETGGDTEAFF. Here the CDR3 DNA reads TGTGCCATCAGTGAGACAGGAGGGGACACTGAAGCTTTCTTT.

The table lists this clonotype with a few counts. The rearrangement joins TRBV10-3 to TRBJ1-6, with D hard to call. Trimming removed 3 bases at V and 7 bases at J, with 7 bases between. Germline assignment: CDR1 ENHRY and CDR2 SYGVKD. CDR3 size: 13 residues. The CDR3 reads CAISDVANSPLHF. The CDR3 DNA sequence: TGTGCCATCAGTGACGTCGCCAATTCACCCCTCCACTTT.

The chain uses TRBV20-1 and TRBJ1-1; the match to TRBD1 covers 8 bases. The germline V gene encodes CDR1 DFQATT and CDR2 SNEGSKA (reference sequence). Trimming took 3 bases from V and 3 from J; bases not matched to a gene: 12. This CDR3 spans 16 amino acids. The CDR3 reads CSASGPLDRADTEAFF. CDR3 DNA sequence: TGCAGTGCTAGTGGGCCACTGGACAGGGCCGACACTGAAGCTTTCTTT.

This clonotype occurred a few times. V is TRBV9 and J is TRBJ1-5; D remains ambiguous. The CDR3 runs 15 residues. Trimming took 2 bases from V and 4 from J, leaving 13 bases between them. Per the germline V gene, CDR1 is SGDLS and CDR2 is YYNGEE. The CDR3 here is CASSVEGKVNQPQHF. The CDR3 nucleotides read TGTGCCAGCAGCGTTGAGGGTAAGGTTAATCAGCCCCAGCATTTT.

V gene TRBV20-1 combines with J gene TRBJ2-5; D possibly corresponds to TRBD1 (7 bases). The germline V gene encodes CDR1 DFQATT and CDR2 SNEGSKA (reference sequence). The CDR3 runs to 13 residues. Between the trimmed V and J ends, which lost 0 bases and 6 bases, there was a span of 11 bases. CDR3 nucleotides: TGCAGTGCTAGAGAGACAGGGAGGCAGACCCAGTACTTC. Protein sequence: CSARETGRQTQYF.

Only a few counts were recorded for this clonotype. The V call is TRBV9, the J call TRBJ2-7, with TRBD2 identical over 11 bases. Germline trimming cut 4 bases from V and 8 bases from J; bases unmatched to any gene: 11. CDR3 length: 15 amino acids. The V gene's germline CDR1 is SGDLS and CDR2 YYNGEE. CDR3 nucleotides: TGTGCCAGCAGCCCCGGGACTAGCGGAAGCTATCAGCAGTACTTC. Protein sequence: CASSPGTSGSYQQYF.

In its sample, this clonotype was seen many times. The chain links TRBV24-1 to TRBJ2-1, with 8 positions matching TRBD2. Germline lookup yields CDR1 KGHDR and CDR2 SFDVKD. After removal of 3 bases from V and 6 bases from J, the junction contained 9 bases not matched to a gene. The CDR3 is made up of 16 amino acids. As DNA, the CDR3 is TGTGCCACCAGTGATGGCGTGCGGGGGGCCATCAATGAGCAGTTCTTC. This translates into CATSDGVRGAINEQFF.